Below, 4 T cell receptor beta chains from the same sample are listed, as sequenced in a study of T cells after yellow fever vaccination. TCRdb analysed the 5' RACE reads with MiXCR anew, one entry per CDR3 protein. The table includes tens of thousands of distinct CDR3 sequences, approximately 4.9% detected once. Specimen: PBMCs, either bulk or a sorted T-cell subset (CD4+, CD8+, memory, or dextramer-sorted; not recorded which), collected on the day of the yellow fever booster vaccination. The source of these receptors is a man between 18 and 29 years old who received the YFV17D yellow fever vaccine.

V usage is TRBV7-2 and J usage is TRBJ2-3; D is undetermined. This CDR3 has 13 amino acids. CDR1 and CDR2 from the germline V gene are SGHTA and FQGNSA. With 3 bases removed from V and 4 bases from J, the gap between germline ends came to 8 bases. The CDR3: CASSLYGPDTQYF. The CDR3 DNA reads as TGTGCCAGCAGCTTGTACGGCCCAGATACGCAGTATTTT.

The table lists this clonotype with many counts. The chain couples TRBV7-2 to TRBJ2-7; unclear D gene. Germline V CDR1 and CDR2: SGHTA, FQGNSA. The V end was cut by 6 bases, the J end by 6 bases, with 9 bases between. This CDR3 contains 11 residues. CDR3 amino acids: CASRLSAEQYF. The CDR3 nucleotides read TGTGCCAGCAGACTCTCGGCCGAGCAGTACTTC.

This clonotype was seen repeatedly, ten times or more. V gene TRBV6-6 combines with J gene TRBJ2-5; D gene uncertain. Germline V CDR1 and CDR2: MNHNY, SVGAGI (reference sequence). V was shortened by 6 bases and J by 1 base, with 15 bases between the two germline ends. This CDR3 comprises 15 residues. This chain's CDR3 is CASRLKLTSQETQYF. CDR3 nucleotide sequence: TGTGCCAGCAGACTTAAGTTGACGTCCCAAGAGACCCAGTACTTC.

This clonotype was counted at least ten times. The chain has TRBV4-3 and TRBJ1-1; D call uncertain. Germline-derived CDR1 and CDR2 are LGHNA and YSLEER. Trimming took off 4 bases at V and 5 bases at J, with 11 bases between the two ends. The CDR3 extends over 13 amino acids. For the CDR3, the DNA is TGCGCCAGCAGCCCTCAGCTGGGGACTGAAGCTTTCTTT. As protein: CASSPQLGTEAFF.